This T cell receptor beta chain was found in a study of blood T cell repertoires in COVID-19. The wider study: The United States, Italy and Spain provided the acute and convalescent COVID-19 samples. T cells, B-cell-depleted T cells, or PBMCs supplied cDNA or gDNA.

In the authors' methods: For nucleated cells, counts were estimated from reference gene primer amplification. Using immunoSEQ multiplex PCR, the repertoire was profiled, and TCRdb retains in-frame clones only, with some absent. D and trimming come from the DNA, and the V and J calls and clone size come from that table. This sample has some 350,000 clones, with around 80% found just once. The CDR3 length is 16 residues. The gene calls are TRBV12-2 and TRBJ2-7; the table calls TRBD1, which could not be checked here. TRBV12-2 is a known pseudogene. The receptor was isolated from a man under 40 with active or convalescent COVID-19. Sequenced sample: peripheral blood. CDR3 DNA sequence: TGTGCAAGTCGCTTGAGACAGGGGGCCTACTCCTACGAGCAGTACTTC. It codes for CASRLRQGAYSYEQYF.